What follows are 18 T cell receptor beta chains derived from one specimen sequenced in a study of blood T cell repertoires in COVID-19. Measured with immunoSEQ multiplex PCR; TCRdb has only the in-frame clones, and not every one. The sample has 200,000 to 250,000 clones, almost 85% seen once. Sequencing used peripheral blood. The source is a woman aged 70 to 79 with COVID-19, enrolled during active disease.

This clone was seen a single time. V and J are TRBV6-2 or TRBV6-3 and TRBJ2-1; tentatively, D is TRBD2 (5 bases). The CDR3 consists of 13 residues. V lost 2 bases, J lost 4 bases, and 6 bases lay in between. CDR1 is MNHEY, CDR2 SVGEGT, per germline. CDR3 sequence (DNA): TGTGCCAGCAGTTACGGGGAGTACAATGAGCAGTTCTTC. Its translation: CASSYGEYNEQFF.

This clone was seen just once. The chain carries TRBV3-1 (or the pseudogene TRBV3-2) and TRBJ1-6, with 8 positions matching TRBD1. Germline assignment: CDR1 LGHDT and CDR2 YNNKEL (reference sequence). The CDR3 has 16 residues. The V and J ends lost 0 bases and 10 bases, in that order; junction bases with no gene match: 8. The CDR3 spells CASSQDRGRNGSPLHF. CDR3 DNA: TGTGCCAGCAGCCAAGACAGGGGGCGGAACGGATCACCCCTCCACTTT.

The chain recombines TRBV4-3 with TRBJ1-4; TRBD1 agrees at 8 bases. The CDR3 spans 17 residues. J lost 4 bases, V lost 1 base, and 8 bases had no gene match. The V gene's germline CDR1 is LGHNA and CDR2 YSLEER. CDR3 sequence (DNA): TGCGCCAGCAGCCAAGGAACTGCAGGGGGCTTTAATGAAAAACTGTTTTTT. Its translation is CASSQGTAGGFNEKLFF.

V gene TRBV11-2 combines with J gene TRBJ1-3; D gene unclear. Germline CDR1 is SGHAT and CDR2 is FQNNGV. Trimming shortened V by 8 bases and J by 3 bases, and 8 bases separated the two germline ends. This CDR3 contains 12 residues. CDR3 sequence (DNA): TGTGCCAGCGGAGTCCATGGAAACACCATATATTTT. Translation gives CASGVHGNTIYF.

The chain carries TRBV6-4 and TRBJ1-1; 10 nucleotides align to TRBD1. After removal of 7 bases from V and 5 bases from J, the junction contained 10 bases not matched to a gene. The CDR3 is 15 amino acids. The germline V gene has CDR1 MRHNA and CDR2 SNTAGT. DNA of the CDR3: TGTGCCAGCACAATACGGGACAGGGGTTGGACTGAAGCTTTCTTT. It encodes CASTIRDRGWTEAFF.

The chain carries TRBV6-5 and TRBJ1-1; no clear D. CDR3 size: 14 residues. CDR1 MNHEY and CDR2 SVGAGI come from the germline V gene. Trimming took 6 bases from V and 6 from J, leaving 17 bases between them. The CDR3 spells CASRNPLFGPEAFF. In DNA, the CDR3 is TGTGCCAGCAGGAACCCCCTCTTCGGTCCTGAAGCTTTCTTT.

The chain combines TRBV5-6 with TRBJ1-1; 9 bases are shared with TRBD1. CDR1 and CDR2 (germline): SGHDT, YYEEEE. J lost 4 bases, V lost 2 bases, and 6 bases had no gene match. This CDR3 is 15 amino acids long. The CDR3 is CASSLLQGASTEAFF. The CDR3 DNA reads as TGTGCCAGCAGCTTATTACAGGGGGCATCCACTGAAGCTTTCTTT.

This chain joins TRBV7-9 and TRBJ2-3; maybe TRBD1 (6 bases). The CDR3 runs to 17 residues. Germline assignment: CDR1 SEHNR and CDR2 FQNEAQ (reference sequence). V was clipped by 5 bases and J by 2 bases, with 20 bases between them. Here the CDR3 reads CASSLGAGRGITDTQYF. The CDR3 DNA sequence: TGTGCCAGCAGCCTAGGGGCCGGCAGGGGCATCACAGATACGCAGTATTTT.

The genes are TRBV27 and TRBJ1-2; 8 positions agree with TRBD1. Germline CDR1 is MNHEY and CDR2 is SMNVEV (reference sequence). With 2 bases clipped from V and 3 bases from J, the junction kept 11 bases outside the gene matches. The CDR3 runs 17 residues. DNA for the CDR3: TGTGCCAGCAGTTTAAGGTGGGGAGGACAGGGACACTATGGCTACACCTTC. As protein: CASSLRWGGQGHYGYTF.

In DNA, the CDR3 is TGTGCCAGCAGTAGGGACAGGGGGTCAGACCTTAGCAATCAGCCCCAGCATTTT. Amino acid sequence: CASSRDRGSDLSNQPQHF. This chain uses TRBV2 with TRBJ1-5; 11 bases fit TRBD1. V shed 5 bases and J 0 bases; nucleotides not matched to a gene: 9. Germline loops: CDR1 SNHLY, CDR2 FYNNEI. The CDR3 totals 18 residues.

The chain combines TRBV7-6 with TRBJ2-7; possible D gene TRBD1, 6 bases. Per the germline V gene, CDR1 is SGHVS and CDR2 is FNYEAQ. Trimming left V 4 bases short and J 7 bases short, with 14 bases between. The CDR3 runs 13 residues. As DNA, the CDR3 is TGTGCCAGCAGCTCCCGGGACACGAGGGAGCAGTACTTC. It yields the protein CASSSRDTREQYF.

This clone was counted between two and nine times. The V and J genes are TRBV7-2 and TRBJ2-7; no reliable D call. With 2 bases removed from V and 6 bases from J, the gap between germline ends came to 14 bases. Germline assignment: CDR1 SGHTA and CDR2 FQGNSA. The CDR3 consists of 14 residues. The CDR3 region has the DNA TGTGCCAGCAGCTTAAGCTTCCTCATGAGCGAGCAGTACTTC. As protein: CASSLSFLMSEQYF.

This clone was seen a single time. The rearrangement uses TRBV7-8 and TRBJ1-2; D may be TRBD1 (5 bases). Trimming removed 6 bases from V and 2 bases from J, with 13 bases in between. Germline V gene data show CDR1 as SGHVS and CDR2 as FQNEAQ. This CDR3 is built from 14 residues. The CDR3 DNA follows: TGTGCCAGCAGTCAGGGTGATTGGAACTATGGCTACACCTTC. This sequence encodes CASSQGDWNYGYTF.

The CDR3 DNA follows: TGTGCCAGCAGTTACTCTCGCCCGGGAGGCACCGGGGAGCTGTTTTTT. Translating it yields CASSYSRPGGTGELFF. The chain has TRBV6-5 and TRBJ2-2; 7 bases line up with TRBD2. The CDR3 spans 16 residues. CDR1 and CDR2 (germline): MNHEY, SVGAGI. V was clipped by 0 bases and J by 4 bases; unmatched bases: 5.

The V and J genes are TRBV18 and TRBJ1-1; 8 positions match TRBD1. Looked up from germline, CDR1 is KGHSH and CDR2 is LQKENI. This CDR3 spans 15 amino acids. V trimming: 5 bases; J trimming: 3 bases; junction bases outside the gene matches: 8. CDR3 amino acids: CASSSTGGSDTEAFF. CDR3 in DNA: TGTGCCAGCTCATCAACAGGGGGGTCGGACACTGAAGCTTTCTTT. The variable domain in full, completed from reference TRBV18 and TRBJ1-1, reads NAGVMQNPRHLVRRRGQEARLRCSPMKGHSHVYWYRQLPEEGLKFMVYLQKENIIDESGMPKERFSAEFPKEGPSILRIQQVVRGDSAAYFCASSSTGGSDTEAFFGQGTRLTVV.

The chain recombines TRBV5-4 with TRBJ2-3, with 11 bases identical to TRBD2. From germline, CDR1 is SGHNT and CDR2 YYREEE (reference sequence). The V gene end was trimmed by 5 bases and the J gene end by 2 bases; junction bases not matched to a gene: 4. The CDR3 has 15 residues. The CDR3 loop is CASSSTSGVTDTQYF. CDR3 in DNA: TGTGCCAGCAGTTCGACTAGCGGGGTCACAGATACGCAGTATTTT. Drawing the rest from reference TRBV5-4 and TRBJ2-3, the complete variable domain is ETGVTQSPTHLIKTRGQQVTLRCSSQSGHNTVSWYQQALGQGPQFIFQYYREEENGRGNFPPRFSGLQFPNYSSELNVNALELDDSALYLCASSSTSGVTDTQYFGPGTRLTVL.

The chain links TRBV3-1 (or the pseudogene TRBV3-2) to TRBJ1-5; D perhaps matches TRBD1 (6 bases). Trimming took 1 base from V and 6 from J, leaving 7 bases between them. This CDR3 spans 13 amino acids. From germline, CDR1 is LGHDT and CDR2 YNNKEL (reference sequence). The CDR3 coding sequence is TGTGCCAGCAGCCAAGGAGGGGGTCAGCCCCAGCATTTT. Translating it yields CASSQGGGQPQHF.

CDR3 protein: CASSRDRYLNYGYTF. CDR3 in DNA: TGTGCCAGTAGTAGGGACAGGTATCTTAACTATGGCTACACCTTC. This chain links TRBV19 with TRBJ1-2, with TRBD1 matching 8 bases. After removal of 4 bases from V and 1 base from J, the junction contained 5 bases not matched to a gene. The CDR3 has 15 amino acids. Germline values: CDR1 LNHDA, CDR2 SQIVND (reference sequence). Looking up the rest from reference TRBV19 and TRBJ1-2 gives the full variable domain: DGGITQSPKYLFRKEGQNVTLSCEQNLNHDAMYWYRQDPGQGLRLIYYSQIVNDFQKGDIAEGYSVSREKKESFPLTVTSAQKNPTAFYLCASSRDRYLNYGYTFGSGTRLTVV.